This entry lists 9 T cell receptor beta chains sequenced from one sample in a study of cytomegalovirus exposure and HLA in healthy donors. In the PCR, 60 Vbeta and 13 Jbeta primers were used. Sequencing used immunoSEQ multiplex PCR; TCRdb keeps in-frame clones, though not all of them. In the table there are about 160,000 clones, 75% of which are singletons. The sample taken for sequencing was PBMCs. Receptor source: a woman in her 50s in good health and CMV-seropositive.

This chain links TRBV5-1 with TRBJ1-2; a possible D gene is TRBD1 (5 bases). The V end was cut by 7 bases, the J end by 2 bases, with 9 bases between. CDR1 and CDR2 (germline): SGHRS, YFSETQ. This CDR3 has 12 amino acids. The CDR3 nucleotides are TGCGCCAGCCATGACAGAAACTATGGCTACACCTTC. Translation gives CASHDRNYGYTF.

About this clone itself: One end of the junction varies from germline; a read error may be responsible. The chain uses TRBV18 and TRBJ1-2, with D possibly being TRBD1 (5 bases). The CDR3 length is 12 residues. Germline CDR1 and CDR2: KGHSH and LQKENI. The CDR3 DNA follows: TGTGCCAGCTCACCACCGGAAAGGGGACTATACTTC. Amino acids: CASSPPERGLYF.

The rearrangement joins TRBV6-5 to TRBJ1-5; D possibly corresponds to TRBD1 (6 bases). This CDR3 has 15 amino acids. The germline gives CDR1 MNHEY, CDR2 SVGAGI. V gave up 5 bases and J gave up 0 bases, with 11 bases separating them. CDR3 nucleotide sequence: TGTGCCAGCAGTACCGCAGGGGATAGCAATCAGCCCCAGCATTTT. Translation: CASSTAGDSNQPQHF.

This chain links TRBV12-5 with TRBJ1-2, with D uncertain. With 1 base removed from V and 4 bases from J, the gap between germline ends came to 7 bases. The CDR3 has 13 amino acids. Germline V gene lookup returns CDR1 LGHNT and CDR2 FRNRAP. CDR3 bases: TGTGCTAGTGGTTTGGGTACGGTCTATGGCTACACCTTC. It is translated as CASGLGTVYGYTF.

The CDR3 reads CASSPDSQETQYF. The CDR3 coding sequence is TGTGCCAGCAGCCCGGACAGTCAAGAGACCCAGTACTTC. The chain carries TRBV5-4 and TRBJ2-5; tentatively, D is TRBD1 (6 bases). From germline, CDR1 is SGHNT and CDR2 YYREEE (reference sequence). There are 13 residues in the CDR3. Trimming stripped 4 bases from V and 2 bases from J, with 9 bases between.

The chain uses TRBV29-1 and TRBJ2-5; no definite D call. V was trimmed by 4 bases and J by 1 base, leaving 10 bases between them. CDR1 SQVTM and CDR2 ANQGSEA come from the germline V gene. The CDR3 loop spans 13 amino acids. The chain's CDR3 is CSVGAAAQETQYF. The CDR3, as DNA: TGCAGCGTTGGAGCCGCGGCCCAAGAGACCCAGTACTTC. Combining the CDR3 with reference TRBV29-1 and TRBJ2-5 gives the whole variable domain SAVISQKPSRDICQRGTSLTIQCQVDSQVTMMFWYRQQPGQSLTLIATANQGSEATYESGFVIDKFPISRPNLTFSTLTVSNMSPEDSSIYLCSVGAAAQETQYFGPGTRLLVL.

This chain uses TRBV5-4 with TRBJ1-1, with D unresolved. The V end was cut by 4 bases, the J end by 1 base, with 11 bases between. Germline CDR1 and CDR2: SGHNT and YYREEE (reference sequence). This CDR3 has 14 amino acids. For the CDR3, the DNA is TGTGCCAGCAGCCCTCAGATACAGAACACTGAAGCTTTCTTT. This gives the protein CASSPQIQNTEAFF.

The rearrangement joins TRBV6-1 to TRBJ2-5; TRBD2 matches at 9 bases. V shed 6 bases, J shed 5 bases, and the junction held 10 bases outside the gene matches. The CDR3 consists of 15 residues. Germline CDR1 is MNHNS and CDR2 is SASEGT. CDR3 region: CASRLAGMTRETQYF. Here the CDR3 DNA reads TGTGCCAGCAGGCTAGCGGGGATGACAAGGGAGACCCAGTACTTC.

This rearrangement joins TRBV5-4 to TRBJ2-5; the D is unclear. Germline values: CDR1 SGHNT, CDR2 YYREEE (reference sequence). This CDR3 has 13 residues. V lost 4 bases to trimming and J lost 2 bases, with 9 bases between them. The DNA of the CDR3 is TGTGCCAGCAGCGTTAATACACAAGAGACCCAGTACTTC. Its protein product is CASSVNTQETQYF.